This T cell receptor beta chain was sequenced in a study of identical twins listed by TCRdb under 2016. Background for the entire study: The study deep-sequenced TCR alpha and beta repertoires from monozygotic twins, unrelated adults of various ages and cord blood to test whether fetal clonotypes persist. To rule out contamination, the twin experiments were replicated at different times with different library preparation protocols. What the work shows at the level of the full study, not this receptor alone: Compared with coincidental sharing between unrelated individuals, out-of-frame TCR alpha sequences shared between twins showed an excess of sequences with low generation probability. In beta out-of-frame sequences, excess twin sharing was weaker, because having fewer shared sequences lowered the signal-to-noise ratio. In monozygotic twins, recombination models systematically underestimated out-of-frame TCR alpha sharing, but the models matched the sharing seen between unrelated individuals. Fewer insertions were carried by abundant cord blood beta clonotypes; a weaker similar trend was observed in young adult naive repertoires, while no such trend was observed in memory repertoires. Zero-insertion analyses could be partly confounded by invariant T cells such as MAIT and iNKT, although diverse VJ usage argued against such confounding for most clonotypes. Because the same donors could not be followed over many years, the conclusions depended on cross-sectional statistical analysis.

All donors were healthy Caucasians. The twin cohort consisted of three pairs of female monozygotic twins, all aged roughly 18 to 30 years. Miltenyi CD45RO+ enrichment and human naive T-cell isolation kits were used to isolate memory (CD45RO+) and naive T cells from PBMC. There are 13 amino acids in the CDR3, from cysteine to phenylalanine inclusive. Only the CDR3 DNA is retained, 39 bases long and in frame from the first base. CDR1 and CDR2, per the germline V gene, are MDHEN and SYDVKM. The trim is 6 bases for V and 3 bases for J, with a gap of 10 bases between the germline ends. This clonotype was counted at least ten times. Its antigen is still unknown. Base qualities are missing; no much larger clone stands one base away. Libraries came from 5' RACE. The reads were generated on an Illumina HiSeq 2000. A universal primer binding site was introduced by template switching, and a unique molecular identifier was present in the final cDNA, enabling accurate counting of TCR cDNA molecules. Specific primers in the conserved constant-segment region were used to synthesize first-strand cDNA for TCR alpha and beta chains. To control for contamination, every cDNA library was double barcoded, receiving both a SMART-Mk sample barcode and Illumina barcodes. TruSeq adapter sequences along with Illumina sample barcodes were introduced in two successive PCR steps. TCR alpha and beta cDNA libraries were sequenced on the Illumina HiSeq platform with custom primers. Regarding the original processing steps: MiGEC processed the raw reads to extract unique molecular identifiers, while MiXCR was used to determine the CDR3 positions. Recombination models were inferred per individual with the repgenHMM and IGoR tools using an EM algorithm. The tcR package in R was used for shared clonotype analysis, with sharing normalized by the product of cloneset sizes. To study raw recombination free of thymic and clonal selection effects, out-of-frame nonproductive sequences were analyzed. Through fastp at Q25 and MiXCR, TCRdb rebuilt clones from the public reads, retaining in-frame beta chains. One record per CDR3 amino acid sequence lists the most common genes and DNA. In this record, the V and J calls reflect TCRdb's handling and not the investigators' own analysis. The sample table holds roughly 290,000 distinct CDR3 sequences, of which approximately 8% were seen once. Clones ranked in the top ten supply 2% to 2.5% of the sample.

These data were also filed under a second study, of yellow fever vaccine responses in identical twins. The second investigation adds: The authors reported that the T cell response to vaccination in identical twins appeared partly convergent and partly personalized. The study precisely tracked vaccine-responding T cell clones in identical twins.

The source of this sequence is a young woman in good health. The sequence joins TRBV28 to TRBJ2-3; the D gene is perhaps TRBD2, from 6 matching bases. Sequenced sample: memory (CD45RO+) T cells sorted from blood. Interpreted using the paper, the cell subset or site label stands for: CD45RO+ enriched T cells. The CDR3 protein sequence reads: CASSLAGTDTQYF. The nucleotides read TGTGCCAGCAGCTTGGCGGGAACAGATACGCAGTATTTT.